This note documents a single T cell receptor (beta chain) sequence. Its target is not known. V shed 5 bases, J shed 5 bases, and the junction held 11 bases outside the gene matches. Germline-derived CDR1 and CDR2 are SGHTA and FQGNSA. CDR3 size: 17 residues. This entry comes from a study of vaccination effects on CD4 cells after COVID-19. Whole-study context: BNT162b2 vaccine or mRNA-1273 vaccine was given to participants in two doses.

Sequencing in the ViraFEST assay came after antigen-specific CD4+ T cells had been expanded with viral peptide pools, which were used to stimulate PBMC. Having been cultured for about ten days, the cells underwent CD4+ T cell isolation. Vaccine recipients lacked prior SARS-CoV-2 infection and had negative nucleocapsid antibodies. Wells of roughly 2.1 million PBMC each were grown with around 10 IU/ml IL-2 and approximately 10 ug/ml peptides. Sequencing used immunoSEQ multiplex PCR; TCRdb keeps in-frame clones, though not all of them. The data contain some 22,000 clones, about 69% of them singletons. The sequence derives from a human donor who received a COVID-19 vaccine. The chain links TRBV7-2 to TRBJ2-5, with 13 bases matching TRBD2. The sequencing here drew on CD4+ T cells from PBMCs cultured with HCoV-NL63 spike peptides, taken before COVID-19 vaccination. CDR3 protein: CASSLRLAGGRGETQYF. The CDR3 DNA reads TGTGCCAGCAGCCTTCGACTAGCGGGGGGACGGGGGGAGACCCAGTACTTC.